This entry features one TCR beta chain sequence. The data derive from a study of cytomegalovirus exposure and HLA in healthy donors. Study-level background: Roughly 80 million unique TCRs from HLA-typed donors made up an early data release. Assignment to the Caucasian-associated ancestry cluster applied to less than 85% of the roughly 400 genotyped donors.

The length of the CDR3 is 15 residues. Germline CDR1 SGHAT, CDR2 FQNNGV. Trimming removed 1 base from V and 4 bases from J; junction bases left unmatched: 7. Primers for the PCR totalled 60 Vbeta and 13 Jbeta. Here immunoSEQ multiplex PCR was the method, and the copy in TCRdb shows in-frame clones only, minus some. Seen here are more than 100,000 clones, 8.9% observed once, and the top ten hold more than 6.5%. The source is a woman aged 40 to 50 in good health and CMV-seropositive. Sequencing was done on a sample of PBMCs. The chain recombines TRBV11-2 with TRBJ2-7, with 7 nucleotides matching TRBD1. The CDR3 sequence: CASSLVRKGAYEQYF. CDR3 nucleotides: TGTGCCAGCAGCTTAGTTAGGAAGGGGGCATACGAGCAGTACTTC.